This record covers a single TCR beta chain. The antigen is undetermined. TCRdb reprocessed the 5' RACE reads, keeping one entry per CDR3 protein, no DNA. The table lists approximately 330,000 distinct CDR3 sequences. The data originate from a study of monozygotic twins with inflammatory bowel disease. Findings and caveats of the study: In the analysis, different T cell subtypes could not be told apart. IBD patients carried less diverse TCRbeta repertoires (inverse Simpson) than healthy co-twins. What may have added variability to patient repertoires is that immunosuppressive treatments differed.

This CDR3 spans 17 amino acids. The rearrangement joins TRBV12-3 or TRBV12-4 to TRBJ1-5. This receptor was taken from a human donor with ulcerative colitis or Crohn's disease, or a healthy co-twin of an affected twin (not recorded which). The source material was blood. The CDR3 sequence is CASSFGGMGGSNQPQHF.